These 23 T cell receptor beta chains were sequenced from one sample in a study of blood T cell repertoires in COVID-19. TCRdb keeps only in-frame clones here, not all; method: immunoSEQ multiplex PCR. The sample holds 200,000 or so clones, roughly 90% seen once. Specimen: PBMCs or T cells enriched from blood (not recorded which). These receptors originate from a young woman who had recovered from COVID-19.

V is TRBV5-6 and J is TRBJ1-2, with 10 bases fitting TRBD1. In germline, CDR1 is SGHDT, CDR2 YYEEEE. Trimming removed 4 bases from V and 4 bases from J; junction bases left unmatched: 7. The CDR3 is made up of 15 amino acids. Here the CDR3 reads CASSALTGGVYGYTF. The CDR3, as DNA: TGTGCCAGCAGCGCTCTGACAGGGGGCGTCTATGGCTACACCTTC.

This clone was observed once. The chain carries TRBV4-3 and TRBJ1-4, with D perhaps TRBD1 (6 bases). Germline loops: CDR1 LGHNA, CDR2 YSLEER. V dropped 0 bases and J dropped 5 bases, with 22 bases sitting between them. The CDR3 runs to 19 residues. For the CDR3, the DNA is TGCGCCAGCAGCCAAGATTTAGGACAGAGGTACCGCCTGAATGAAAAACTGTTTTTT. Its translation is CASSQDLGQRYRLNEKLFF.

The V call is TRBV2, the J call TRBJ1-1; possibly TRBD1 for D (5 bases). The CDR3 consists of 13 residues. Germline-derived CDR1 and CDR2 are SNHLY and FYNNEI. The V gene lost 10 bases and the J gene lost 4 bases, with 16 bases spanning the gap. DNA for the CDR3: TGTGCCACCCGGGGGACGGAGGGCACTGAAGCTTTCTTT. Encoded protein: CATRGTEGTEAFF.

The chain is built from TRBV19 and TRBJ2-7, with 11 bases that match TRBD2. Trimming at V came to 7 bases and at J to 10 bases, leaving 9 bases not matched to a gene. This CDR3 has 13 amino acids. Per the germline V gene, CDR1 is LNHDA and CDR2 is SQIVND (reference sequence). In DNA, the CDR3 is TGTGCCAGTATGGGGCTAGCGGGGGGTGTTCAGTACTTC. Residues: CASMGLAGGVQYF.

The rearrangement joins TRBV21-1 to TRBJ1-2. TRBV21-1 counts as a pseudogene. The CDR3 sequence is 19 residues long. The CDR3 loop is CASSKERGEQGRRYYGYTF. CDR3 DNA: TGTGCCAGCAGCAAAGAACGGGGGGAACAGGGACGGAGGTACTATGGCTACACCTTC.

The chain carries TRBV9 and TRBJ2-3; perhaps TRBD2 as D (6 bases). From germline, CDR1 is SGDLS and CDR2 YYNGEE. The ends were cut back, 2 bases at V and 0 bases at J, with 10 bases in the middle. This CDR3 has 15 residues. This CDR3 is CASSVGTPSTDTQYF. CDR3 sequence (DNA): TGTGCCAGCAGCGTTGGGACTCCGAGCACAGATACGCAGTATTTT.

The chain couples TRBV7-2 to TRBJ2-3, with 10 bases identical to TRBD1. Unmatched junction bases numbered 14, after V lost 2 bases and J lost 6 bases. There are 18 residues in the CDR3. The germline gives CDR1 SGHTA, CDR2 FQGNSA. CDR3 in DNA: TGTGCCAGCAGCTTAAGGGTAGACAGGGGGCGCGCGGGGGATACGCAGTATTTT. It codes for CASSLRVDRGRAGDTQYF.

The V call is TRBV10-3, the J call TRBJ2-2, with TRBD1 as a possible D gene (6 bases). The CDR3 extends over 16 amino acids. The germline CDR1 and CDR2 sequences are ENHRY and SYGVKD. Trimming stripped 4 bases from V and 0 bases from J, with 12 bases between. The CDR3 DNA reads TGTGCCATCAGTGTGTTGGACAGTACGAACACCGGGGAGCTGTTTTTT. Translated: CAISVLDSTNTGELFF.

This clone appeared a single time. The CDR3 region is CASSQDVRTDYGYTF. The CDR3 nucleotides are TGCGCCAGCAGCCAAGACGTTCGGACTGACTATGGCTACACCTTC. This rearrangement joins TRBV4-3 to TRBJ1-2; D is ambiguous. Trimming removed 0 bases at V and 3 bases at J, with 11 bases between. This CDR3 is 15 amino acids long. From germline, CDR1 is LGHNA and CDR2 YSLEER.

This rearrangement joins TRBV5-4 to TRBJ1-1; no definite D call. Germline V gene sequence: CDR1 SGHNT, CDR2 YYREEE (reference sequence). Trimming cost V 0 bases and J 5 bases, with 8 bases left between them. The CDR3 runs 13 residues. CDR3 protein: CASSLGGSTEAFF. The CDR3 DNA follows: TGTGCCAGCAGCTTGGGAGGGAGTACTGAAGCTTTCTTT.

V and J are TRBV11-2 and TRBJ1-6; D might be TRBD1 (6 bases). V lost 0 bases to trimming and J lost 13 bases, with 10 bases between them. In germline, CDR1 is SGHAT, CDR2 FQNNGV. The CDR3 covers 13 residues. The CDR3 loop reads CASSLDRDKPLHF. In DNA, the CDR3 is TGTGCCAGCAGCTTAGACAGGGACAAGCCCCTCCACTTT. The complete variable domain, with remaining parts taken from reference TRBV11-2 and TRBJ1-6, reads EAGVAQSPRYKIIEKRQSVAFWCNPISGHATLYWYQQILGQGPKLLIQFQNNGVVDDSQLPKDRFSAERLKGVDSTLKIQPAKLEDSAVYLCASSLDRDKPLHFGNGTRLTVT.

The V and J genes are TRBV9 and TRBJ2-7, with TRBD1 matching 9 bases. In germline, CDR1 is SGDLS, CDR2 YYNGEE. With V trimmed by 0 bases and J by 3 bases, 4 bases remained unmatched. The CDR3 spans 15 residues. The CDR3 spells CASSVAGTGSYEQYF. For the CDR3, the DNA is TGTGCCAGCAGCGTAGCGGGGACAGGGAGCTACGAGCAGTACTTC. Filled out from reference TRBV9 and TRBJ2-7, the complete variable domain reads DSGVTQTPKHLITATGQRVTLRCSPRSGDLSVYWYQQSLDQGLQFLIQYYNGEERAKGNILERFSAQQFPDLHSELNLSSLELGDSALYFCASSVAGTGSYEQYFGPGTRLTVT.

V is TRBV6-2 or TRBV6-3 and J is TRBJ1-5; the D gene is possibly TRBD1 (6 bases). The germline CDR1 and CDR2 sequences are MNHEY and SVGEGT. Deletions cut 5 bases from V and 3 bases from J, with 14 bases between. The CDR3 length is 15 residues. The CDR3 spells CASSTMGAPNQPQHF. CDR3 coding DNA: TGTGCCAGCAGTACCATGGGGGCGCCCAATCAGCCCCAGCATTTT.

The J gene is TRBJ1-6, the V gene TRBV5-1; TRBD1 aligns across 9 bases. Germline-derived CDR1 and CDR2 are SGHRS and YFSETQ. The CDR3 runs to 14 residues. Trimming took 4 bases from V and 7 from J; bases not matched to a gene: 3. CDR3 residues: CASSRGTGNSPLHF. The CDR3 nucleotides are TGCGCCAGCAGCAGGGGGACAGGGAATTCACCCCTCCACTTT.

V gene TRBV5-6 combines with J gene TRBJ2-6; TRBD1 is a possible D gene (6 bases). Germline V gene sequence: CDR1 SGHDT, CDR2 YYEEEE. The CDR3 covers 17 residues. The V end lost 3 bases, the J end lost 5 bases, and 18 bases lay between the germline ends. CDR3 nucleotides: TGTGCCAGCAGCTGCTACAGGGTCCGTAGATGGGCCAACGTCCTGACTTTC. Amino acids: CASSCYRVRRWANVLTF.

The chain couples TRBV3-1 (or the pseudogene TRBV3-2) to TRBJ2-3; 10 bases line up with TRBD2. The CDR3 spans 16 residues. The V segment lost 0 bases and the J segment 5 bases; nucleotides outside the gene matches: 5. CDR1 is LGHDT and CDR2 is YNNKEL in the germline V gene (reference sequence). The CDR3 loop is CASSQEAGGPEDTQYF. CDR3 bases: TGTGCCAGCAGCCAAGAAGCGGGGGGGCCTGAAGATACGCAGTATTTT.

This chain uses TRBV19 with TRBJ1-1, with unresolved D. Trimming pared 3 bases from V and 4 bases from J, leaving 18 bases between. There are 16 residues in the CDR3. Germline V gene data show CDR1 as LNHDA and CDR2 as SQIVND (reference sequence). The CDR3 spells CASSIRARVEGTEAFF. CDR3 nucleotides: TGTGCCAGTAGTATTCGTGCGAGAGTGGAGGGCACTGAAGCTTTCTTT.

This clone was recorded only once. CDR3 bases: TGTGCCAGCAGCGGGGCGCGTAGCACCGGGGAGCTGTTTTTT. Its translation is CASSGARSTGELFF. The chain uses TRBV9 and TRBJ2-2, with D uncertain. V gave up 3 bases and J gave up 4 bases, with 10 bases separating them. The germline CDR1 and CDR2 sequences are SGDLS and YYNGEE. This CDR3 has 14 residues. Using reference TRBV9 and TRBJ2-2 for the parts outside the CDR3, the full variable domain is DSGVTQTPKHLITATGQRVTLRCSPRSGDLSVYWYQQSLDQGLQFLIQYYNGEERAKGNILERFSAQQFPDLHSELNLSSLELGDSALYFCASSGARSTGELFFGEGSRLTVL.

The V and J genes are TRBV7-9 and TRBJ1-1, with no clear D. Trimming removed 2 bases from V and 7 bases from J, with 11 bases in between. In germline, CDR1 is SEHNR, CDR2 FQNEAQ (reference sequence). The CDR3 totals 13 residues. CDR3 in DNA: TGTGCCAGCAGCTTAAGGACTGAGAATGAAGCTTTCTTT. Protein product: CASSLRTENEAFF.

The chain employs TRBV15 and TRBJ1-5, with a tentative D call TRBD1 (6 bases). The ends were cut back, 6 bases at V and 0 bases at J, with 12 bases in the middle. Germline V lookup: CDR1 LNHNV, CDR2 YYDKDF (reference sequence). The CDR3 is 15 amino acids. For the CDR3, the DNA is TGTGCCACCAGTCCGAACAGGGTTAGCAATCAGCCCCAGCATTTT. Residues: CATSPNRVSNQPQHF. Looking up the rest from reference TRBV15 and TRBJ1-5 gives the full variable domain: DAMVIQNPRYQVTQFGKPVTLSCSQTLNHNVMYWYQQKSSQAPKLLFHYYDKDFNNEADTPDNFQSRRPNTSFCFLDIRSPGLGDTAMYLCATSPNRVSNQPQHFGDGTRLSIL.

The chain employs TRBV6-5 and TRBJ2-4; TRBD2 aligns across 10 bases. The germline V gene encodes CDR1 MNHEY and CDR2 SVGAGI. The junction had 3 bases not matched to a gene; V was cut back by 2 bases and J by 5 bases. The length of the CDR3 is 15 residues. The CDR3 nucleotides are TGTGCCAGCAGTTACCTTCTAGCGGGGGAAAACATTCAGTACTTC. It specifies CASSYLLAGENIQYF.

This clone was found a few times. The chain joins TRBV6-4 to TRBJ2-3, with TRBD2 matching over 10 bases. The CDR3 totals 16 residues. Trimming took 2 bases from V and 2 from J; bases not matched to a gene: 4. Germline loops: CDR1 MRHNA, CDR2 SNTAGT. The CDR3: CASSDRGTSDTDTQYF. The CDR3 DNA reads as TGTGCCAGCAGTGACCGAGGGACTAGCGACACAGATACGCAGTATTTT.

The CDR3 DNA follows: TGCAGTGCTAGTCGAGGACTAGCGGGTGGCACAGATACGCAGTATTTT. Translation gives CSASRGLAGGTDTQYF. This chain joins TRBV20-1 and TRBJ2-3; 11 positions match TRBD2. V shed 3 bases and J 1 base; nucleotides not matched to a gene: 6. The CDR3 sequence is 16 residues long. Germline-derived CDR1 and CDR2 are DFQATT and SNEGSKA (reference sequence).